One sample yielded the 15 T cell receptor beta chains listed below, sequenced in a study of blood T cells in healthy people across ages. Through a sample-barcoded 5' primer and a J-beta primer mix, a second PCR was run for about 6 to 12 cycles. TCRdb called the 5' RACE reads again in MiXCR, with one record for every CDR3 protein. This table holds more than 700,000 distinct CDR3 sequences, 40% to 65% found once. Material: blood. The receptors here all came from a man aged 80 or over in good health.

Concerning this clonotype itself: A read error may produce the germline difference seen at one junction end. V usage is TRBV20-1 and J usage is TRBJ2-1; TRBD2 matches 9 bases. Germline values: CDR1 DFQATT, CDR2 SNEGSKA (reference sequence). The CDR3 loop spans 14 amino acids. CDR3 nucleotide sequence: TGCAGTACTAGCGGGTCACCATACCCCGATGAGCAGTTCTTC. It translates to CSTSGSPYPDEQFF.

The CDR3 loop reads CASSPLASMNTEAFF. CDR3 bases: TGTGCCAGCAGCCCCCTCGCTTCCATGAACACTGAAGCTTTCTTT. The rearrangement joins TRBV12-3 or TRBV12-4 to TRBJ1-1; D ambiguous. Trimming stripped 6 bases from V and 0 bases from J, with 14 bases between. The CDR3 sequence is 15 residues long.

The chain recombines TRBV5-1 with TRBJ2-3, with a possible D match to TRBD1 (6 bases). Per the germline V gene, CDR1 is SGHRS and CDR2 is YFSETQ. Trimming took off 3 bases at V and 2 bases at J, with 13 bases between the two ends. This CDR3 has 15 residues. The CDR3 DNA reads as TGCGCCAGCAGCTGGGGACACCCACCCACAGATACGCAGTATTTT. Its protein is CASSWGHPPTDTQYF. Supplemented by reference TRBV5-1 and TRBJ2-3, the full variable domain reads KAGVTQTPRYLIKTRGQQVTLSCSPISGHRSVSWYQQTPGQGLQFLFEYFSETQRNKGNFPGRFSGRQFSNSRSEMNVSTLELGDSALYLCASSWGHPPTDTQYFGPGTRLTVL.

The chain uses TRBV9 and TRBJ2-2; the match to TRBD2 covers 7 bases. The V segment lost 1 base and the J segment 2 bases; nucleotides outside the gene matches: 2. The CDR3 runs to 15 residues. Per the germline V gene, CDR1 is SGDLS and CDR2 is YYNGEE. CDR3 coding DNA: TGTGCCAGCAGCGTAAGCGGGGCCAACACCGGGGAGCTGTTTTTT. It encodes CASSVSGANTGELFF. Full variable domain (remainder filled in from reference TRBV9 and TRBJ2-2): DSGVTQTPKHLITATGQRVTLRCSPRSGDLSVYWYQQSLDQGLQFLIQYYNGEERAKGNILERFSAQQFPDLHSELNLSSLELGDSALYFCASSVSGANTGELFFGEGSRLTVL.

The sample holds a few counts of this clonotype. The chain has TRBV20-1 and TRBJ2-7, with 14 bases matching TRBD2. Per germline, CDR1 DFQATT and CDR2 SNEGSKA (reference sequence). The CDR3 contains 16 residues. The V segment lost 7 bases and the J segment 2 bases; nucleotides outside the gene matches: 10. The CDR3 sequence: CSGTQGLAGVPYEQYF. In nucleotides, the CDR3 is TGCAGTGGGACCCAGGGACTAGCGGGAGTCCCCTACGAGCAGTACTTC.

The chain has TRBV5-4 and TRBJ2-1; D might be TRBD1 (5 bases). CDR1 is SGHNT, CDR2 YYREEE, per germline (reference sequence). CDR3 length equals 14 residues. Trimming cost V 1 base and J 14 bases, with 19 bases left between them. Written as DNA, the CDR3 is TGTGCCAGCAGCTTGATAGGGGCCGGATTCTCTGAGTTCTTC. Its translation: CASSLIGAGFSEFF.

This CDR3 is CSARDNTSGRRYEQYF. The CDR3 region has the DNA TGCAGTGCTAGAGACAATACTAGCGGGAGGAGGTACGAGCAGTACTTC. The chain joins TRBV20-1 to TRBJ2-7, with 12 positions matching TRBD2. The CDR3 contains 16 residues. Germline V gene lookup returns CDR1 DFQATT and CDR2 SNEGSKA (reference sequence). V shed 0 bases and J 4 bases; nucleotides not matched to a gene: 7.

The genes are TRBV6-5 and TRBJ2-5; perhaps TRBD2 as D (6 bases). The V end was cut by 0 bases, the J end by 3 bases, with 14 bases between. The CDR3 is made up of 16 amino acids. Germline assignment: CDR1 MNHEY and CDR2 SVGAGI. The CDR3 DNA reads as TGTGCCAGCAGTTACTCGATACTAGCTGACGAAGAGACCCAGTACTTC. The encoded protein is CASSYSILADEETQYF.

J is TRBJ2-4 and V is TRBV20-1, with 10 bases lining up with TRBD2. Trimming at V came to 5 bases and at J to 15 bases, leaving 13 bases not matched to a gene. Germline CDR1 and CDR2: DFQATT and SNEGSKA (reference sequence). The length of the CDR3 is 13 residues. The CDR3: CSAPPELAGPWYF. The CDR3, as DNA: TGCAGTGCTCCGCCGGAACTAGCGGGACCATGGTACTTC.

With regard to this clonotype: A read error may explain this, as a much larger clone is one base away. CDR3 sequence reads: CASSPPDGYNEQFF. The CDR3 DNA reads TGTGCCAGCAGCCCCCCCGACGGGTACAATGAGCAGTTCTTC. The J gene is TRBJ2-1, the V gene TRBV7-9; D not resolved. The germline V gene encodes CDR1 SEHNR and CDR2 FQNEAQ (reference sequence). V was trimmed by 5 bases and J by 4 bases, leaving 12 bases between them. The CDR3 has 14 amino acids. Drawing the rest from reference TRBV7-9 and TRBJ2-1, the complete variable domain is DTGVSQNPRHKITKRGQNVTFRCDPISEHNRLYWYRQTLGQGPEFLTYFQNEAQLEKSRLLSDRFSAERPKGSFSTLEIQRTEQGDSAMYLCASSPPDGYNEQFFGPGTRLTVL.

The chain employs TRBV2 and TRBJ2-4; 11 nucleotides line up with TRBD2. V was pared by 1 base and J by 5 bases, with 10 bases of the junction left unmatched. Looked up from germline, CDR1 is SNHLY and CDR2 is FYNNEI. This CDR3 has 18 residues. The CDR3 protein is CASSEVGGTSGNQNIQYF. The DNA of the CDR3 is TGTGCCAGCAGTGAAGTGGGCGGGACTAGCGGAAACCAAAACATTCAGTACTTC.

The genes are TRBV20-1 and TRBJ2-5; 7 bases are a match to TRBD1. Per the germline V gene, CDR1 is DFQATT and CDR2 is SNEGSKA (reference sequence). With 4 bases clipped from V and 0 bases from J, the junction kept 5 bases outside the gene matches. The CDR3 length is 14 residues. CDR3 sequence: CSAKRDSHQETQYF. CDR3 nucleotide sequence: TGCAGTGCTAAAAGGGACAGCCACCAAGAGACCCAGTACTTC.

This sequence joins TRBV25-1 and TRBJ2-7, with D perhaps matching TRBD2 (5 bases). V gave up 6 bases and J gave up 2 bases, with 17 bases separating them. Germline V gene lookup returns CDR1 MGHDK and CDR2 SYGVNS. This CDR3 is built from 15 residues. The CDR3 here is CASRSGPELAYEQYF. The CDR3 bases are TGTGCCAGCAGAAGCGGCCCGGAGTTGGCCTACGAGCAGTACTTC.

J is TRBJ2-1 and V is TRBV10-3, with TRBD1 matching over 9 bases. Germline CDR1 reads ENHRY; CDR2 reads SYGVKD. V dropped 5 bases and J dropped 0; count of bases not matched to a gene: 11. The CDR3 has 18 amino acids. CDR3 DNA sequence: TGTGCCATCAGTCGGGGACAGGGATCGGAAAGCTCCTACAATGAGCAGTTCTTC. This translates into CAISRGQGSESSYNEQFF.

The chain recombines TRBV11-2 with TRBJ2-5, with D uncertain. The CDR3 has 14 residues. V dropped 5 bases and J dropped 5 bases, with 15 bases sitting between them. The germline gives CDR1 SGHAT, CDR2 FQNNGV. DNA for the CDR3: TGTGCCAGCAGCCCCGCGACCGTAGGGGAGACCCAGTACTTC. Translation gives CASSPATVGETQYF.